This T cell receptor beta chain stems from a study of low-dose radiotherapy and immunotherapy resistance in tumors (dated by TCRdb to between 2021 and 2022). In terms of the full investigation: Patients in Cohort 1 were given 0.5 Gy per fraction every 2 weeks, and the prescribed total PTV dose was 6.5 Gy. Patients in Cohort 2 were given 1 Gy per fraction every two weeks, for a total of 13 Gy across 26 weeks. Eight patients were included in the translational analysis, namely three from the first dose cohort plus the first five from the second dose cohort. Patients took aspirin 300 mg orally once daily for four cycles, starting on cycle 1 day 1. Cyclophosphamide 200 mg/m2 was given intravenously every two weeks, one day before each radiation and immunotherapy administration. The trial did not randomize participants into treatment groups. Patients were given nivolumab as a 240 mg flat dose every two weeks and ipilimumab at 1 mg/kg every six weeks, with both drugs delivered intravenously.

The CDR3 covers 17 residues, taking in both the cysteine and the phenylalanine. Here the CDR3 DNA is all that survives: 51 bases in frame from base 1. The V and J ends are trimmed by 0 bases and 1 base, leaving 12 bases between them. Reading the germline V gene gives CDR1 MGHRA and CDR2 YSYEKL. This clonotype was counted ten times or more. Its binding antigen is unknown. Base qualities are not provided; no much larger clone lies one nucleotide away. Sequencing used an Illumina HiSeq 2500. First-strand cDNA was synthesized with Superscript III and a set of TRAV- and TRBV-specific primers, covering both TCRalpha and TCRbeta chains. An approximately 19-cycle PCR with Phusion amplified the TCRs, pairing a constant-region primer with the adapter that was attached to the V primers. Amplification of the isolated mRNA was done with the MessageAmp II aRNA Amplification Kit, which involved a roughly 16-hour in vitro transcription at 37 degrees C. mRNA for TCR sequencing was isolated with the Dynabeads mRNA DIRECT Purification Kit. A second approximately 25-cycle Phusion PCR added indexed Illumina adapters, and products were purified with AMPure XP beads. The authors' pipeline ran thus. Using custom Perl scripts, TCR sequences that encoded the same protein were pooled, out-of-frame sequences were dropped, and the abundance of each clonotype was calculated. TCR sequences supported by only a single read were excluded from analysis. Shannon entropy, Gini index, clonality, richness, and the frequency of TCRs shared between repertoires were included as repertoire metrics. The raw public reads went through TCRdb reprocessing: fastp at Q25, MiXCR clone calling, in-frame beta chains kept. Rows are unified per CDR3 protein, each entry keeping the most common DNA and genes. The V and J calls follow TCRdb's processing rather than the paper's. This sample comprises around 83,000 distinct CDR3 sequences, approximately 17% of them detected only once. The top ten clones comprise over 4.5% of the sample.

Read against the paper, the sample's time point label means: before trial treatment. The donors took part in RACIN, a single-arm, phase I, dose-escalation trial that combined nivolumab, ipilimumab, aspirin, low-dose cyclophosphamide and low-dose radiotherapy. Patients were eligible if they had advanced solid tumors that were TIL-negative. The origin of this receptor is a male donor with prostate cancer. Source: PBMCs, taken before treatment. The chain uses TRBV4-1 and TRBJ2-2; TRBD1 might be the D gene, on 6 matching bases. The nucleotides are TGCGCCAGCAGCCAAGAAAGGACAGCACAGAACACCGGGGAGCTGTTTTTT. This gives the protein CASSQERTAQNTGELFF.